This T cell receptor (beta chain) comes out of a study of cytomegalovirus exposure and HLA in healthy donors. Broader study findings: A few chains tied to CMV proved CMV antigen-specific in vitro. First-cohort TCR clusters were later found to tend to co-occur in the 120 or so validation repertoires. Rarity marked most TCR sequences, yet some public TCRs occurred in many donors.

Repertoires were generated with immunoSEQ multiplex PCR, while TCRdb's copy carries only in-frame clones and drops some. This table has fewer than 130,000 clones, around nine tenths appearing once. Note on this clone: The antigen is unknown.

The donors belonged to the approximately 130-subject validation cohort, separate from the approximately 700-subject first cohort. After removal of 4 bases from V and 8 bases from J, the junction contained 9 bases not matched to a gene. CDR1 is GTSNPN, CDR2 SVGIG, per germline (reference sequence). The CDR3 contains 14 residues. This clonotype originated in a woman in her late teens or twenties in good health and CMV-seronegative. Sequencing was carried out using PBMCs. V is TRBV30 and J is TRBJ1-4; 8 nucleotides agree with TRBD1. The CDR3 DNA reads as TGTGCCTGGAATCGACAGGGGTTTAAGGAAAAACTGTTTTTT. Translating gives CAWNRQGFKEKLFF.